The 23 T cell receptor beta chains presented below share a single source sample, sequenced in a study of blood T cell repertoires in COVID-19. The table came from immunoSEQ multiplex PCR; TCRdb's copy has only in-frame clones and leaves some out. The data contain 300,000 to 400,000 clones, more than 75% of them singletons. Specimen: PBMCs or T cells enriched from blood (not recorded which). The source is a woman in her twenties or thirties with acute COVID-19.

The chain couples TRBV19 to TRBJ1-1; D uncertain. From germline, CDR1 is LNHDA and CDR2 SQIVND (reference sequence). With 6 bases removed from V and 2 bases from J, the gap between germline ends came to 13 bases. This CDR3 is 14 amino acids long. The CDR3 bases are TGTGCCAGTAGCTGGTCTACGTCCAACACTGAAGCTTTCTTT. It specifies CASSWSTSNTEAFF.

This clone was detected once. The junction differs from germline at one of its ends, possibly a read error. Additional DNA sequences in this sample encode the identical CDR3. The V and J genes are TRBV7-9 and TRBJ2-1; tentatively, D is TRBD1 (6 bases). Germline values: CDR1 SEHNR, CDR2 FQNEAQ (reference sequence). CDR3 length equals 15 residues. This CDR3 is CASSYFTARDNEQFF. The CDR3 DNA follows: TGTGCCAGCAGTTACTTCACCGCCAGGGACAACGAGCAGTTCTTC.

Written as DNA, the CDR3 is TGTGCCAGTAGTACCGGACTGGGAGAGACCCAGTACTTC. This codes for CASSTGLGETQYF. J is TRBJ2-5 and V is TRBV19; a possible D gene is TRBD2 (5 bases). Germline V gene sequence: CDR1 LNHDA, CDR2 SQIVND (reference sequence). The length of the CDR3 is 13 residues. The V and J ends lost 4 bases and 4 bases respectively, with 10 bases between them.

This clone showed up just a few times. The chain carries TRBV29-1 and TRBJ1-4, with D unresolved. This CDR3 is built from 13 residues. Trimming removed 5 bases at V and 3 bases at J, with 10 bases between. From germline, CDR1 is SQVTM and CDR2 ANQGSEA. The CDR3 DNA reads TGCAGCGTTTCGAGGTCTCCTAATGAAAAACTGTTTTTT. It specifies CSVSRSPNEKLFF.

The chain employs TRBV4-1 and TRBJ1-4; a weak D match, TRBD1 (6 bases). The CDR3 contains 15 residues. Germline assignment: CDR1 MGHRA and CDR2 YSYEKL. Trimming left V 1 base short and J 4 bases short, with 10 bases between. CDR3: CASSQGSGVNEKLFF. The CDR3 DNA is TGCGCCAGCAGCCAAGGGTCAGGGGTTAATGAAAAACTGTTTTTT.

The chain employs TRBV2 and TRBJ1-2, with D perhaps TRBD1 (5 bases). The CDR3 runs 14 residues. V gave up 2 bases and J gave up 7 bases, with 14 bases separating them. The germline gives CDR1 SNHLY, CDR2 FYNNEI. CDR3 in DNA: TGTGCCAGCAGTGAAACAGGACCCGAAGGTGGCTACACCTTC. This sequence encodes CASSETGPEGGYTF.

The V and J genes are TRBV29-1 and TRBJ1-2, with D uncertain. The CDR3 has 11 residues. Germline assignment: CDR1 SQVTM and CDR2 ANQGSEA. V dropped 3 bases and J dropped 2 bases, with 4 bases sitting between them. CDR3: CSVEENYGYTF. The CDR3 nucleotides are TGCAGCGTTGAGGAGAACTATGGCTACACCTTC.

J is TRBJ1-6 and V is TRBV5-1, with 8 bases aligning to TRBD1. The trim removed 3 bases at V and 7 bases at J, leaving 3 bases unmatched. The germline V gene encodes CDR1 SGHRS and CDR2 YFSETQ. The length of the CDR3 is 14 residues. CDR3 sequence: CASSWGQENSPLHF. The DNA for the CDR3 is TGCGCCAGCAGCTGGGGACAGGAAAATTCACCCCTCCACTTT.

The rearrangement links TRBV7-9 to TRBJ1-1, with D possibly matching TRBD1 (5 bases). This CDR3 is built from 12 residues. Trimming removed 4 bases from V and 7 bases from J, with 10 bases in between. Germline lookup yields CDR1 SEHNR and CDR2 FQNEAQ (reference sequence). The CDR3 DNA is TGTGCCAGCAGCTCCCAGGGCAATGAAGCTTTCTTT. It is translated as CASSSQGNEAFF.

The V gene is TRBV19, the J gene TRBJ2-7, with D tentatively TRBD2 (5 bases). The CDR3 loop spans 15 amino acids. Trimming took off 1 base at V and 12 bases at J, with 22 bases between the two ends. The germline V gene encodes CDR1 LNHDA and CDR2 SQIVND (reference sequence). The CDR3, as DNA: TGTGCCAGTAGTATAGCTCCCGGACTGGATGAAGGTCGGTACTTC. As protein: CASSIAPGLDEGRYF.

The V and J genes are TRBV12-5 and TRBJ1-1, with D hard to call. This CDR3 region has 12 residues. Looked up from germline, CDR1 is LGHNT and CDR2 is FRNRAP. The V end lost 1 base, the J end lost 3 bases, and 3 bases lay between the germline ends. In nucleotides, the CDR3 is TGTGCTAGTGGTTTGGCCTACACTGAAGCTTTCTTT. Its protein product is CASGLAYTEAFF.

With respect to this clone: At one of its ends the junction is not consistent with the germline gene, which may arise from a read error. The CDR3 sequence: CASSHPQTGGLVRF. The CDR3 region has the DNA TGCGCCAGCAGCCATCCACAGACAGGGGGCCTAGTGAGATTT. The V gene is TRBV4-3, the J gene TRBJ1-1; TRBD1 matches at 10 bases. There are 14 residues in the CDR3. Germline CDR1 is LGHNA and CDR2 is YSLEER.

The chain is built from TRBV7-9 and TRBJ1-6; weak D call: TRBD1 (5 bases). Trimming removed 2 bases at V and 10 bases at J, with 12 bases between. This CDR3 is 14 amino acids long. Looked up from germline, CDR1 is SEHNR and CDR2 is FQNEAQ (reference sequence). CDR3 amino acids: CASSLQGKGSPLHF. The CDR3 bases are TGTGCCAGCAGCTTACAGGGAAAAGGGTCACCCCTCCACTTT.

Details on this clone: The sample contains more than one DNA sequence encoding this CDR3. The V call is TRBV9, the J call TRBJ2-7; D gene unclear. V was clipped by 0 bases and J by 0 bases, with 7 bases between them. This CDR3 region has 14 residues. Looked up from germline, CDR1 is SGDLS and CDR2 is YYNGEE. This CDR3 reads CASSVGAGSYEQYF. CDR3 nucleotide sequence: TGTGCCAGCAGCGTAGGTGCCGGCTCCTACGAGCAGTACTTC.

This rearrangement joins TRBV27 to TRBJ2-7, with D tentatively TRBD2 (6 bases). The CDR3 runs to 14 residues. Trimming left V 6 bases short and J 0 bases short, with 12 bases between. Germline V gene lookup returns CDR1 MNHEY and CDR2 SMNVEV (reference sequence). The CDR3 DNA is TGTGCCAGCAGCTCAGCCGGGAGCTCCTACGAGCAGTACTTC. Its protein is CASSSAGSSYEQYF.

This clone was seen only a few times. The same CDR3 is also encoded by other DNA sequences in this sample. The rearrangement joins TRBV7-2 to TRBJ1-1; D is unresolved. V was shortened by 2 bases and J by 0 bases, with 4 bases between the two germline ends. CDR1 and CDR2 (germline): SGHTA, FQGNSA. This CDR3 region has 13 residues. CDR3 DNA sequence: TGTGCCAGCAGCTTATCGTTGAACACTGAAGCTTTCTTT. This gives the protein CASSLSLNTEAFF.

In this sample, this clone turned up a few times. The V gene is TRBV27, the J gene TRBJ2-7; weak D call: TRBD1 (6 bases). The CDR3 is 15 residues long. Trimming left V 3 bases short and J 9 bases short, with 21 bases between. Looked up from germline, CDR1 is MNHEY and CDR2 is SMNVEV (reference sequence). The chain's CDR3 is CASSLRPDSYRRQYF. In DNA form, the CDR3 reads TGTGCCAGCAGTTTGCGGCCGGACAGCTATAGACGGCAGTACTTC.

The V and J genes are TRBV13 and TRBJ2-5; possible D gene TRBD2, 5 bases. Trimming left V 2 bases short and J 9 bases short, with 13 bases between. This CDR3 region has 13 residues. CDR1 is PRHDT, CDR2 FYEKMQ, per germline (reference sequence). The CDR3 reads CASSLRQAEAQYF. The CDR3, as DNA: TGTGCCAGCAGCTTAAGGCAGGCGGAGGCCCAGTACTTC.

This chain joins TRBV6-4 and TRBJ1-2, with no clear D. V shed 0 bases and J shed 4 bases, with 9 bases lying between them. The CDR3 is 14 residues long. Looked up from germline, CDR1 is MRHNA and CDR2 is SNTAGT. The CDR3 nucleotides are TGTGCCAGCAGTGACTCCCATGTTAGCTATGGCTACACCTTC. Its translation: CASSDSHVSYGYTF.

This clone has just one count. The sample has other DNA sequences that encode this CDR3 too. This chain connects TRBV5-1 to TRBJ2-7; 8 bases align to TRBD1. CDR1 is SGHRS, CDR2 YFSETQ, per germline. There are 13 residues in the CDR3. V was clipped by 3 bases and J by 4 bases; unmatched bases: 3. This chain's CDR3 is CASSSGQGYEQYF. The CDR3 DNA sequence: TGCGCCAGCAGCTCCGGACAGGGATACGAGCAGTACTTC.

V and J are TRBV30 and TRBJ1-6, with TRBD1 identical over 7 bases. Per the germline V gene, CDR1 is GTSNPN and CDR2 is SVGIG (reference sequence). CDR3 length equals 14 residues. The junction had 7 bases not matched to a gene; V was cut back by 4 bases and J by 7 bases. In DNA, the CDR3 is TGTGCCTGGACGCAGGACAGGACAAATTCACCCCTCCACTTT. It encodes CAWTQDRTNSPLHF. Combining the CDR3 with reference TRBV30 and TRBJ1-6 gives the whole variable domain SQTIHQWPATLVQPVGSPLSLECTVEGTSNPNLYWYRQAAGRGLQLLFYSVGIGQISSEVPQNLSASRPQDRQFILSSKKLLLSDSGFYLCAWTQDRTNSPLHFGNGTRLTVT.

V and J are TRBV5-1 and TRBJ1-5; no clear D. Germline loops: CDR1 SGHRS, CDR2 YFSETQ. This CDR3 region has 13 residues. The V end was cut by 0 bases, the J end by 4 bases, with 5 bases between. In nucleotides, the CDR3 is TGCGCCAGCAGCTTGGGAGTGAATCAGCCCCAGCATTTT. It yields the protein CASSLGVNQPQHF.

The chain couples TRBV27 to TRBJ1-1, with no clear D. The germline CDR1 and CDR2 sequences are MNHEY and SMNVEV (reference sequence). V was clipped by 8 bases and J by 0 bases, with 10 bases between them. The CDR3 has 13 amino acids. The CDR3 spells CASSETVNTEAFF. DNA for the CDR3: TGTGCCAGCTCGGAGACTGTGAACACTGAAGCTTTCTTT.